Presented here are 27 T cell receptor beta chains from one specimen sequenced in a study of technical replicates of blood from a handful of donors. The repertoire was sequenced with immunoSEQ multiplex PCR; TCRdb's copy has only in-frame clones and lacks some. The sample consists of about 81,000 clones, roughly 96% of them appearing once. Specimen: T cells isolated from PBMCs. These receptor sequences come from a human donor in good health.

The chain couples TRBV6-5 to TRBJ2-5, with D tentatively TRBD1 (6 bases). V shed 6 bases and J shed 8 bases, with 19 bases lying between them. Germline-derived CDR1 and CDR2 are MNHEY and SVGAGI. The CDR3 runs 14 residues. In DNA, the CDR3 is TGTGCCAGCAGCCAAGGGACAATGGGACAAACCCAGTACTTC. Translation gives CASSQGTMGQTQYF.

This clone was counted only a few times. The chain employs TRBV10-3 and TRBJ1-1; maybe TRBD1 (6 bases). V was clipped by 2 bases and J by 1 base, with 11 bases between them. CDR1 is ENHRY, CDR2 SYGVKD, per germline. The CDR3 runs 15 residues. The CDR3 is CAISEGQQWNTEAFF. DNA of the CDR3: TGTGCCATCAGTGAGGGACAGCAGTGGAACACTGAAGCTTTCTTT.

The rearrangement uses TRBV19 and TRBJ2-2; the D is unclear. The CDR3 spans 16 residues. V lost 0 bases to trimming and J lost 3 bases, with 11 bases between them. Germline V lookup: CDR1 LNHDA, CDR2 SQIVND (reference sequence). DNA of the CDR3: TGTGCCAGTAGTATAGATTCCTGGGCATACACCGGGGAGCTGTTTTTT. Protein: CASSIDSWAYTGELFF.

The chain has TRBV11-1 and TRBJ1-2, with D possibly matching TRBD1 (5 bases). The CDR3 sequence is 15 residues long. The germline V and J ends were trimmed by 4 bases and 5 bases, with 17 bases remaining between them. Germline lookup yields CDR1 SGHAT and CDR2 FQDESV (reference sequence). The CDR3 DNA follows: TGTGCCAGCAGCTCCTCCCCTTCAGGGTCTTATGGCTACACCTTC. Its translation is CASSSSPSGSYGYTF.

The chain is built from TRBV4-1 and TRBJ1-3, with D unclear. Germline V lookup: CDR1 MGHRA, CDR2 YSYEKL. Between the trimmed V and J ends, which lost 1 base and 2 bases, there was a span of 15 bases. The CDR3 length is 17 residues. CDR3 loop: CASSQVRGIMPGNTIYF. CDR3 nucleotide sequence: TGCGCCAGCAGCCAAGTCCGAGGTATTATGCCTGGAAACACCATATATTTT.

V usage is TRBV19 and J usage is TRBJ2-1, with a tentative D call TRBD2 (6 bases). Germline V lookup: CDR1 LNHDA, CDR2 SQIVND (reference sequence). Trimming shortened V by 6 bases and J by 4 bases, and 16 bases separated the two germline ends. This CDR3 is built from 15 residues. The DNA of the CDR3 is TGTGCCAGTAGCTTATGGGACTCCCCTTACAATGAGCAGTTCTTC. Encoded protein: CASSLWDSPYNEQFF.

The chain uses TRBV14 and TRBJ2-1; the match to TRBD2 covers 9 bases. CDR1 is SGHDN, CDR2 FVKESK, per germline. V was pared by 1 base and J by 9 bases, with 7 bases of the junction left unmatched. The CDR3 consists of 15 residues. CDR3 nucleotide sequence: TGTGCCAGCAGCCAAGCTAGCGGGACAGTAGGTGAGCAGTTCTTC. This translates into CASSQASGTVGEQFF.

This rearrangement joins TRBV4-1 to TRBJ2-1, with 9 bases that match TRBD1. The CDR3 totals 18 residues. Germline lookup yields CDR1 MGHRA and CDR2 YSYEKL. The V segment lost 1 base and the J segment 4 bases; nucleotides outside the gene matches: 11. The CDR3 loop reads CASSQVTGGGLRYNEQFF. The CDR3 nucleotides read TGCGCCAGCAGCCAAGTCACAGGGGGCGGTCTCCGATACAATGAGCAGTTCTTC.

This chain connects TRBV6-5 to TRBJ1-5, with no clear D. CDR1 and CDR2 (germline): MNHEY, SVGAGI. This CDR3 region has 12 residues. The germline V and J ends were trimmed by 2 bases and 4 bases, with 3 bases remaining between them. The CDR3 DNA reads as TGTGCCAGCAGTTACCGTAATCAGCCCCAGCATTTT. It yields the protein CASSYRNQPQHF.

V is TRBV19 and J is TRBJ2-7; 7 bases agree with TRBD1. This CDR3 contains 17 residues. CDR1 and CDR2 (germline): LNHDA, SQIVND (reference sequence). Trimming at V came to 1 base and at J to 2 bases, leaving 11 bases not matched to a gene. The CDR3 here is CASSIGPSGTDPYEQYF. CDR3 coding DNA: TGTGCCAGTAGTATAGGCCCGTCAGGGACAGACCCCTACGAGCAGTACTTC.

The chain joins TRBV6-1 to TRBJ2-7; TRBD2 aligns across 12 bases. Germline-derived CDR1 and CDR2 are MNHNS and SASEGT. Trimming cost V 2 bases and J 2 bases; bases outside gene matches: 4. The CDR3 length is 16 residues. The CDR3 region is CASSERGLAGAYEQYF. The DNA for the CDR3 is TGTGCCAGCAGTGAAAGGGGACTAGCGGGTGCCTACGAGCAGTACTTC.

This clone was counted a single time. The gene calls are TRBV5-1 and TRBJ2-3; D not certain. Trimming shortened V by 0 bases and J by 1 base, and 12 bases separated the two germline ends. This CDR3 spans 16 amino acids. Germline V lookup: CDR1 SGHRS, CDR2 YFSETQ. The CDR3 protein is CASSLVAAGGTDTQYF. In DNA, the CDR3 is TGCGCCAGCAGCTTGGTTGCGGCCGGAGGCACAGATACGCAGTATTTT. Looking up the rest from reference TRBV5-1 and TRBJ2-3 gives the full variable domain: KAGVTQTPRYLIKTRGQQVTLSCSPISGHRSVSWYQQTPGQGLQFLFEYFSETQRNKGNFPGRFSGRQFSNSRSEMNVSTLELGDSALYLCASSLVAAGGTDTQYFGPGTRLTVL.

The rearrangement joins TRBV27 to TRBJ2-6; perhaps TRBD1 as D (6 bases). V was cut by 2 bases and J by 0 bases, with 11 bases left in between. Germline CDR1 is MNHEY and CDR2 is SMNVEV (reference sequence). The CDR3 is 17 amino acids. The CDR3 DNA is TGTGCCAGCAGTTTAGGGGGCGGAGACTCTGGGGCCAACGTCCTGACTTTC. This codes for CASSLGGGDSGANVLTF.

This sequence joins TRBV28 and TRBJ1-1, with 7 bases matching TRBD1. In germline, CDR1 is MDHEN, CDR2 SYDVKM. The CDR3 runs 14 residues. The ends lost 5 bases at V and 2 bases at J; junction bases unmatched: 5. CDR3 region: CASSPGTANTEAFF. The CDR3 DNA sequence: TGTGCCAGCAGTCCCGGGACAGCTAACACTGAAGCTTTCTTT. The complete variable domain, with remaining parts taken from reference TRBV28 and TRBJ1-1, reads DVKVTQSSRYLVKRTGEKVFLECVQDMDHENMFWYRQDPGLGLRLIYFSYDVKMKEKGDIPEGYSVSREKKERFSLILESASTNQTSMYLCASSPGTANTEAFFGQGTRLTVV.

The chain recombines TRBV11-2 with TRBJ1-2; D gene unclear. V lost 3 bases, J lost 4 bases, and 9 bases lay in between. The CDR3 totals 13 residues. The germline gives CDR1 SGHAT, CDR2 FQNNGV. The CDR3 protein is CASSFTPFYGYTF. CDR3 coding DNA: TGTGCCAGCAGCTTCACACCGTTCTATGGCTACACCTTC.

This clone was recorded once. The V and J genes are TRBV7-8 and TRBJ2-2, with 10 bases identical to TRBD2. Trimming cost V 7 bases and J 5 bases; bases outside gene matches: 7. The CDR3 sequence is 15 residues long. CDR1 and CDR2 from the germline V gene are SGHVS and FQNEAQ. CDR3 DNA sequence: TGTGCCAGCAACCGAGCGGGAGGGCCAACCGGGGAGCTGTTTTTT. It yields the protein CASNRAGGPTGELFF.

The V call is TRBV5-4, the J call TRBJ1-1; perhaps TRBD1 as D (5 bases). With 0 bases removed from V and 3 bases from J, the gap between germline ends came to 9 bases. The germline gives CDR1 SGHNT, CDR2 YYREEE (reference sequence). The length of the CDR3 is 14 residues. CDR3 coding DNA: TGTGCCAGCAGCTTGGCCTCCAGGGACACTGAAGCTTTCTTT. This sequence encodes CASSLASRDTEAFF.

The rearrangement links TRBV4-1 to TRBJ2-7, with D unclear. This CDR3 region has 16 residues. Looked up from germline, CDR1 is MGHRA and CDR2 is YSYEKL. V lost 0 bases and J lost 5, with 17 bases in between. The CDR3 nucleotides read TGCGCCAGCAGCCAAGATGAGCTGAGGATAATCAACGAGCAGTACTTC. The encoded protein is CASSQDELRIINEQYF.

This clone was observed once. This chain links TRBV21-1 with TRBJ1-2. TRBV21-1 has pseudogene status. The CDR3 runs 14 residues. CDR3 nucleotides: TGTGCCAGCAGCAAAGAGGGAGGCTCCCTAGGCTACACCTTC. It codes for CASSKEGGSLGYTF.

V usage is TRBV5-1 and J usage is TRBJ1-1; TRBD1 matches at 8 bases. V shed 4 bases, J shed 9 bases, and the junction held 8 bases outside the gene matches. There are 13 residues in the CDR3. Germline V gene sequence: CDR1 SGHRS, CDR2 YFSETQ. The CDR3 region has the DNA TGCGCCAGCAGCAATATCGGACAGGGACAAGCTTTCTTT. It is translated as CASSNIGQGQAFF.

V usage is TRBV28 and J usage is TRBJ1-1, with no clear D. In germline, CDR1 is MDHEN, CDR2 SYDVKM. The V end lost 7 bases, the J end lost 4 bases, and 19 bases lay between the germline ends. The CDR3 loop spans 15 amino acids. The CDR3 spells CASNTFEARRTEAFF. CDR3 coding DNA: TGTGCCAGCAACACATTTGAGGCGCGGCGCACTGAAGCTTTCTTT.

The V and J genes are TRBV6-5 and TRBJ2-7, with D perhaps TRBD1 (5 bases). The ends were cut back, 6 bases at V and 4 bases at J, with 7 bases in the middle. Germline CDR1 reads MNHEY; CDR2 reads SVGAGI. The CDR3 length is 11 residues. In DNA form, the CDR3 reads TGTGCCAGCAGGGCAGGGTACGAGCAGTACTTC. Its protein is CASRAGYEQYF.

The rearrangement joins TRBV19 to TRBJ2-1, with D possibly matching TRBD2 (6 bases). Germline CDR1 LNHDA, CDR2 SQIVND (reference sequence). V shed 0 bases and J shed 0 bases, with 9 bases lying between them. This CDR3 comprises 16 residues. CDR3 sequence reads: CASSIEGGSSYNEQFF. The CDR3 DNA is TGTGCCAGTAGTATAGAGGGGGGAAGCTCCTACAATGAGCAGTTCTTC.

This clone was counted a single time. The V and J genes are TRBV27 and TRBJ1-5, with TRBD1 as a possible D gene (6 bases). Trimming took off 3 bases at V and 5 bases at J, with 14 bases between the two ends. In germline, CDR1 is MNHEY, CDR2 SMNVEV (reference sequence). This CDR3 has 15 amino acids. The CDR3 nucleotides are TGTGCCAGCAGTTTCCACAGGGTCGGGTATCAGCCCCAGCATTTT. The encoded protein is CASSFHRVGYQPQHF.

J is TRBJ2-7 and V is TRBV28, with no clear D. Per the germline V gene, CDR1 is MDHEN and CDR2 is SYDVKM. With 6 bases removed from V and 0 bases from J, the gap between germline ends came to 15 bases. This CDR3 contains 15 residues. CDR3 sequence reads: CASSLTLFPSYEQYF. Written as DNA, the CDR3 is TGTGCCAGCAGCCTGACATTATTCCCCTCCTACGAGCAGTACTTC.

The gene calls are TRBV5-1 and TRBJ1-1, with unresolved D. Per the germline V gene, CDR1 is SGHRS and CDR2 is YFSETQ. The CDR3 length is 18 residues. V lost 4 bases and J lost 1, with 23 bases in between. The CDR3 nucleotides read TGCGCCAGCAGCACTATCGGGGTGCGCGGTACACAGAACACTGAAGCTTTCTTT. It encodes CASSTIGVRGTQNTEAFF.

The DNA for the CDR3 is TGTGCCAGCAGTGTAAGACAGGGGTACCACGAGCAGTACTTC. Its translation: CASSVRQGYHEQYF. The rearrangement uses TRBV28 and TRBJ2-7, with 8 bases matching TRBD1. This CDR3 is 14 amino acids long. Per the germline V gene, CDR1 is MDHEN and CDR2 is SYDVKM. J gave up 5 bases and V 5 bases, and 8 bases lay outside the gene matches.